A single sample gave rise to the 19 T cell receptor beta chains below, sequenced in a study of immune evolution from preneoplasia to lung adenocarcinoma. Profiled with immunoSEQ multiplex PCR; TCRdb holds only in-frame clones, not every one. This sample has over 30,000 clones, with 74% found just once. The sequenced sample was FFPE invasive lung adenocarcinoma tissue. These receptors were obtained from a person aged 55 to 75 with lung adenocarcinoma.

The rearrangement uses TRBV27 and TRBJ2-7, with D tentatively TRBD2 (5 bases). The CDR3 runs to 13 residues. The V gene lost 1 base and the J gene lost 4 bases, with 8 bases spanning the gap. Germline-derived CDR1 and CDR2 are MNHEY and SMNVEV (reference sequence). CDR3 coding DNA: TGTGCCAGCAGTTTATATTCGGGATACGAGCAGTACTTC. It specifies CASSLYSGYEQYF.

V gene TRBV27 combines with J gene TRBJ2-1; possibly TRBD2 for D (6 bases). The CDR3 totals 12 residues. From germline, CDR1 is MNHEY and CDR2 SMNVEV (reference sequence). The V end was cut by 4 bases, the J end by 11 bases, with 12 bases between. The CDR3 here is CASSSTSLQQFF. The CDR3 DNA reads TGTGCCAGCAGTTCGACTAGTCTCCAGCAGTTCTTC.

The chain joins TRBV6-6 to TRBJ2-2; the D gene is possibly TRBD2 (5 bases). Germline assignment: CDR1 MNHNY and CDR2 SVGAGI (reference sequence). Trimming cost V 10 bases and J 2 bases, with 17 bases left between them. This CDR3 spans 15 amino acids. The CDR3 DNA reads TGTGCCACCAAAGAGAGGGCCCGTAACACCGGGGAGCTGTTTTTT. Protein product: CATKERARNTGELFF.

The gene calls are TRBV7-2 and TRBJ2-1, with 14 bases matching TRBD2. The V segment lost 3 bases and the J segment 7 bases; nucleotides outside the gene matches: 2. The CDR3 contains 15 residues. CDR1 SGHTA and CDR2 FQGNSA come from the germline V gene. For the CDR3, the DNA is TGTGCCAGCAGCTTGGGGACTAGCGGGAGTAATGAGCAGTTCTTC. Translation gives CASSLGTSGSNEQFF.

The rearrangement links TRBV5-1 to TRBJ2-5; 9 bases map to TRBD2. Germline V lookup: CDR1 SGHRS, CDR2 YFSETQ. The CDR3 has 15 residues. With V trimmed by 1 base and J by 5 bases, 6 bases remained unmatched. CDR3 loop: CASSLKLAGAETQYF. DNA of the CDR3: TGCGCCAGCAGCTTGAAGTTAGCGGGAGCTGAGACCCAGTACTTC.

CDR3 sequence reads: CASSPRQGGIGTEAFF. The DNA of the CDR3 is TGTGCCAGCTCACCGCGGCAGGGAGGTATCGGCACTGAAGCTTTCTTT. This chain links TRBV18 with TRBJ1-1; perhaps TRBD1 as D (5 bases). The CDR3 is 16 amino acids. Per the germline V gene, CDR1 is KGHSH and CDR2 is LQKENI. The V end was cut by 3 bases, the J end by 4 bases, with 18 bases between.

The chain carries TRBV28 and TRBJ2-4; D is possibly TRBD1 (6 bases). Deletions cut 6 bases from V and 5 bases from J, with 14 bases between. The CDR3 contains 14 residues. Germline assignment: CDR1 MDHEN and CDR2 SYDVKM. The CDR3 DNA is TGTGCCAGCAGCCTCGACAGGATCGAAAACATTCAGTACTTC. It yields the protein CASSLDRIENIQYF.

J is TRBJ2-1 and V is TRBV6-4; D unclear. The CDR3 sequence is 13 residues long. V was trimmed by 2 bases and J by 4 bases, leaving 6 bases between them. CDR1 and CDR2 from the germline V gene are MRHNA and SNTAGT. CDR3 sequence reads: CASSDGVYNEQFF. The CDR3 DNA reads TGTGCCAGCAGTGACGGGGTATACAATGAGCAGTTCTTC.

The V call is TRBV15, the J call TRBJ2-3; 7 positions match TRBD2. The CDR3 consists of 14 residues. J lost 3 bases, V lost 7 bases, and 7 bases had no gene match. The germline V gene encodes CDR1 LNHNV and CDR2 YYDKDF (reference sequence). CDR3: CATKGAGETDTQYF. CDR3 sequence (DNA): TGTGCCACCAAGGGTGCGGGAGAAACAGATACGCAGTATTTT.

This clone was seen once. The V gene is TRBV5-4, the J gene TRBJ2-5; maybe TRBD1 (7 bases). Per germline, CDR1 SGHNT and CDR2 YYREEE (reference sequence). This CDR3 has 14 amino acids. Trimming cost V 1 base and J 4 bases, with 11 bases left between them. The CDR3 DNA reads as TGTGCCAGCAGCTTGAAGCAGGGGGGAGAGACCCAGTACTTC. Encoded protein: CASSLKQGGETQYF.

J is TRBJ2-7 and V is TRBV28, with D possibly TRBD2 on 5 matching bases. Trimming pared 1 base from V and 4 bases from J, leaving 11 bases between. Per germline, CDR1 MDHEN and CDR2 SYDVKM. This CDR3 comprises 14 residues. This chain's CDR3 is CASSLSPGLYEQYF. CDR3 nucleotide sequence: TGTGCCAGCAGTTTATCTCCAGGACTTTACGAGCAGTACTTC.

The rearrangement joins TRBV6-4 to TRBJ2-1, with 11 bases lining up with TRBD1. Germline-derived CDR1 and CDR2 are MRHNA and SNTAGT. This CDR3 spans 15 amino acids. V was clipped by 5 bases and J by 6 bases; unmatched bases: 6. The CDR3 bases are TGTGCCAGCAGTTCGGACAGGGGGCTTAGCAATGAGCAGTTCTTC. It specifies CASSSDRGLSNEQFF.

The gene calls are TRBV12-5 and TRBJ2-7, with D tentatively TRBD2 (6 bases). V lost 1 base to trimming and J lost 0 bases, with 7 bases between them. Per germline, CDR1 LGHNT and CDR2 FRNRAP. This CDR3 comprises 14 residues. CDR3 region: CASGLGTNSYEQYF. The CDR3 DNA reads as TGTGCTAGTGGTTTGGGGACTAACTCCTACGAGCAGTACTTC.

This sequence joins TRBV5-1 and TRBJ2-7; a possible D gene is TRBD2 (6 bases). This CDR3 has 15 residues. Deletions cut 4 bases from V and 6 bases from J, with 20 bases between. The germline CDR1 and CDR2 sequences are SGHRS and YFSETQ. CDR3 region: CASSLPGLGGLEQYF. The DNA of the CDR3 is TGCGCCAGCAGCCTACCAGGGCTTGGAGGGCTCGAGCAGTACTTC.

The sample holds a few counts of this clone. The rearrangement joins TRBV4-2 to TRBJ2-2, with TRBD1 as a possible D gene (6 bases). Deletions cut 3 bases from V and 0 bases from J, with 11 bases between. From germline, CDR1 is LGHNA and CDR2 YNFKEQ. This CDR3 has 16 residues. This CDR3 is CASSHRGQSNTGELFF. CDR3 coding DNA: TGTGCCAGCAGCCACCGCGGACAGTCGAACACCGGGGAGCTGTTTTTT.

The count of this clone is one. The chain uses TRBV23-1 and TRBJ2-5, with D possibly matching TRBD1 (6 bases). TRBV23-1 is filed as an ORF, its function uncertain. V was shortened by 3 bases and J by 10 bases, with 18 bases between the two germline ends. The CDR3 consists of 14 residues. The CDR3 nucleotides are TGCGCCAGCAGTCAGGGGATGAGGACGGGACACCAGTACTTC. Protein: CASSQGMRTGHQYF.

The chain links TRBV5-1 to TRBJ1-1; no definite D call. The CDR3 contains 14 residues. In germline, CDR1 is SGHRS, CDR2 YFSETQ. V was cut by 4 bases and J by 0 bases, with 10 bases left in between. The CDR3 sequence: CASSATYMNTEAFF. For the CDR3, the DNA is TGCGCCAGCAGCGCAACATACATGAACACTGAAGCTTTCTTT. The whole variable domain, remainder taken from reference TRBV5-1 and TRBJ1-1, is KAGVTQTPRYLIKTRGQQVTLSCSPISGHRSVSWYQQTPGQGLQFLFEYFSETQRNKGNFPGRFSGRQFSNSRSEMNVSTLELGDSALYLCASSATYMNTEAFFGQGTRLTVV.

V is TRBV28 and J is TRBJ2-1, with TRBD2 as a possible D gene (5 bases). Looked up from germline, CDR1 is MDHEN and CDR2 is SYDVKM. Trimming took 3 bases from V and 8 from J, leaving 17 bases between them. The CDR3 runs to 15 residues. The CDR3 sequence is CASSLGSSSIDEQFF. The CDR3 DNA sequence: TGTGCCAGCAGTTTGGGTTCTAGCTCCATCGATGAGCAGTTCTTC.

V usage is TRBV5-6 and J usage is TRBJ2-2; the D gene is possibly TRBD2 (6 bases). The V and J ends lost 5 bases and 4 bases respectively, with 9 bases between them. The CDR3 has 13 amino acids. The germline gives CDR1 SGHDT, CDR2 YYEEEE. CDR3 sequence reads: CASSSGLTGELFF. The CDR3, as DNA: TGTGCCAGCAGTTCGGGACTCACCGGGGAGCTGTTTTTT.